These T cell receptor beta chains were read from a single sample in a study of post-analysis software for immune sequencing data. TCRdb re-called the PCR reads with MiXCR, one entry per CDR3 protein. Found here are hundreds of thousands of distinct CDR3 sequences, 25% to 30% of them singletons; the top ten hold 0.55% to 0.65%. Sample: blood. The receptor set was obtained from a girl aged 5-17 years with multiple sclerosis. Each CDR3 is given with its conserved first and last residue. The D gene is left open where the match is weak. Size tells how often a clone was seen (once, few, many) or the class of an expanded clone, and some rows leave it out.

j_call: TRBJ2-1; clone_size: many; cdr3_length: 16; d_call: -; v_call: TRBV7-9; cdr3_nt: TGTGCCAGCAGTCAATGGGGGACGGGCTCCTACAATGAGCAGTTCTTC; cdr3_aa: CASSQWGTGSYNEQFF
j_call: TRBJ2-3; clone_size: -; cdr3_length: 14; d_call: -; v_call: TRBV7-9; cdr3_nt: TGTGCCAGCAGCTTGGGGAGATACACAGATACGCAGTATTTT; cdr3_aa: CASSLGRYTDTQYF
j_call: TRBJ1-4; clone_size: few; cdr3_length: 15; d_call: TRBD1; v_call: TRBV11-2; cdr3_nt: TGTGCCAGCAGCTTAGGGGGACAGGGTAATGAAAAACTGTTTTTT; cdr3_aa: CASSLGGQGNEKLFF
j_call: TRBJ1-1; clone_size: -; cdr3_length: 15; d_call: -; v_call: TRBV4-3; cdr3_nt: TGCGCCAGCAGCCAAGATTCGTTCCCAAGGGGTGAAGCTTTCTTT; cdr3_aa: CASSQDSFPRGEAFF
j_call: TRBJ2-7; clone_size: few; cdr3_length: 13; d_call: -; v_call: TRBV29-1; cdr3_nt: TGCAGCGCCCCCGGGACAACTGGAGGGGAGCAGTACTTC; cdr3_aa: CSAPGTTGGEQYF
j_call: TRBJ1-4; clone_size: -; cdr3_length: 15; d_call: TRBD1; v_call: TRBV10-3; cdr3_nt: TGTGCCATCAGTGAGACAGGGGGTGGTAATGAAAAACTGTTTTTT; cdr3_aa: CAISETGGGNEKLFF
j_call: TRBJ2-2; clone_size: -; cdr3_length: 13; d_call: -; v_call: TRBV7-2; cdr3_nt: TGTGCCAGCAGCTTAGGGAGCGGCAGGGAGCTGTTTTTT; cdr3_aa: CASSLGSGRELFF
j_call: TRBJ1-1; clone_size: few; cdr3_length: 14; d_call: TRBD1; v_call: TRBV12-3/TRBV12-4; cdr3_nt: TGTGCCAGCAGCCCTATGACAGGGAATACTGAAGCTTTCTTT; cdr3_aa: CASSPMTGNTEAFF
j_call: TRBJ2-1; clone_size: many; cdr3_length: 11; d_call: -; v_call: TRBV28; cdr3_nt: TGCGCCAGCAGCCGGGACAATGAGCAGTTCTTC; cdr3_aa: CASSRDNEQFF
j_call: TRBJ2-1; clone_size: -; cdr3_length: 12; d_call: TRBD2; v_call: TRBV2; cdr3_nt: TGTGCCAGGAGCGGGAGCTACAATGAGCAGTTCTTC; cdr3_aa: CARSGSYNEQFF
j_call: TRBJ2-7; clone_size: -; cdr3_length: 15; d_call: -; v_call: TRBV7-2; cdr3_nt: TGTGCCAGCGGGGAGAGGGGGGGAGGGCTTCTCGAGCAGTACTTC; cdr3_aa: CASGERGGGLLEQYF
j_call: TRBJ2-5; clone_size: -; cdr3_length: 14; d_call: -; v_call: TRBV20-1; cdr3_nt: TGCAGTGCCGGGGCGAGGAGAGGTCAAGAGACCCAGTACTTC; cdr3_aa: CSAGARRGQETQYF
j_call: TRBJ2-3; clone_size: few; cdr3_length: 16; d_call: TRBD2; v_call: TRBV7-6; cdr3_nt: TGTGCCAGCAGCGCACTAGCGGGGGGGCTGGTAGATACGCAGTATTTT; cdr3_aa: CASSALAGGLVDTQYF
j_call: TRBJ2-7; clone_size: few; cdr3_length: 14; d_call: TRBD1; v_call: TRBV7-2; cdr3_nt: TGTGCCAGCAGCTTTGACAGGGCCTCCTACGAGCAGTACTTC; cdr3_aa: CASSFDRASYEQYF
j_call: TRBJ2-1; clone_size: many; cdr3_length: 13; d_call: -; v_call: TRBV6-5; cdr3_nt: TGTGCCAGCAGTTACGAATCTTACAATGAGCAGTTCTTC; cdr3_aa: CASSYESYNEQFF
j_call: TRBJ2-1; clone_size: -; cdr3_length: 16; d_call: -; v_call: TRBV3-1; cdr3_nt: TGTGCCAGCAGCCCCCTAGCGACAGGGTCCTACAATGAGCAGTTCTTC; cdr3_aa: CASSPLATGSYNEQFF
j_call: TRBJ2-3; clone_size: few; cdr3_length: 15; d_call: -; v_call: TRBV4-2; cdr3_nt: TGTGCCAGCAGCCGAACCATAGATAGATTGGATACGCAGTATTTT; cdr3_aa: CASSRTIDRLDTQYF
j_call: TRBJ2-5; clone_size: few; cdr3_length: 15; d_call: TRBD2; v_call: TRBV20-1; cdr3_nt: TGCAGTGCTCGGGGGGGAGGAGGGGGTCGAGAGACCCAGTACTTC; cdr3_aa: CSARGGGGGRETQYF
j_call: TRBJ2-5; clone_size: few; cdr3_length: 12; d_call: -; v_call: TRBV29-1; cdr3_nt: TGCAGCGTTGTATCTAGACAAGAGACCCAGTACTTC; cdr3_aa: CSVVSRQETQYF
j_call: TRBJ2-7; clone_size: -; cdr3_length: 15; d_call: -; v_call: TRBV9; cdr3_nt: TGTGCCAGCAGCCCAGGTGGTCGGGGTGGAGACATTCGGTACTTC; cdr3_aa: CASSPGGRGGDIRYF
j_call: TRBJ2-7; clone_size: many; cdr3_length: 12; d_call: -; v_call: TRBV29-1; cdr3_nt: TGCAGCGCCCGGGGCTCTGCCTACGAGCAGTACTTC; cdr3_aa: CSARGSAYEQYF
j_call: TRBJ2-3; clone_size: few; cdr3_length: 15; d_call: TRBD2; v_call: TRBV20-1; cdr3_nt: TGCAGTGCTAGAGATACTAGCGGGAGTTTGGATACGCAGTATTTT; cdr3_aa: CSARDTSGSLDTQYF
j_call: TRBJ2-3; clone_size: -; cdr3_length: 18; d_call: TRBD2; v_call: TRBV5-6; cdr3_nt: TGTGCCAGCAGCTTGGGCCCCATTCTAGCGGGAGCATCAGATACGCAGTATTTT; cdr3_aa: CASSLGPILAGASDTQYF
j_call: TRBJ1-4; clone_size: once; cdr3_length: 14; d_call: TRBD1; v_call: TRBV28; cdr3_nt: TGTGCCAGTTCAGGGGGCGGAAGTAATGAAAAACTGTTTTTT; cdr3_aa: CASSGGGSNEKLFF